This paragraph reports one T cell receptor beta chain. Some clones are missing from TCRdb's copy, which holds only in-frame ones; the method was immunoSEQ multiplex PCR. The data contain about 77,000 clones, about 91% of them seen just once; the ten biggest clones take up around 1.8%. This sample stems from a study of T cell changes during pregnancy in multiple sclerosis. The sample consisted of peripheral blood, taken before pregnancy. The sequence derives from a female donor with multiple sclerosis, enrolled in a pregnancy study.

This CDR3 reads CASSSLDPNSPLHF. The CDR3 region has the DNA TGTGCCAGCAGCTCCCTAGATCCAAATTCACCCCTCCACTTT. The chain uses TRBV4-2 and TRBJ1-6; D gene ambiguous. This CDR3 has 14 residues. Germline V lookup: CDR1 LGHNA, CDR2 YNFKEQ. V gave up 5 bases and J gave up 7 bases, with 12 bases separating them.